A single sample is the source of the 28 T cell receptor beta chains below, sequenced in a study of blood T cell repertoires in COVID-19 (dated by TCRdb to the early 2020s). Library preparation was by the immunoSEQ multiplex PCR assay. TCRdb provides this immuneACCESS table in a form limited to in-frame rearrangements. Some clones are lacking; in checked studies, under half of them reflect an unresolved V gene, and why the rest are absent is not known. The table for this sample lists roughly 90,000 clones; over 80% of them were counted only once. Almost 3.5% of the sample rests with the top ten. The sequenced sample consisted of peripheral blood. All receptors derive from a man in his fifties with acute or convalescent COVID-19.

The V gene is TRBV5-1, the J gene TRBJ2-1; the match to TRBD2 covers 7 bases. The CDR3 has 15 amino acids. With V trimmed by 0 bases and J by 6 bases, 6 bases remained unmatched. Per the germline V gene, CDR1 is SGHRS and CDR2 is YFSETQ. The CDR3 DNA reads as TGCGCCAGCAGCTTGGGCGGGAGCGGGGTCAATGAGCAGTTCTTC. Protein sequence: CASSLGGSGVNEQFF.

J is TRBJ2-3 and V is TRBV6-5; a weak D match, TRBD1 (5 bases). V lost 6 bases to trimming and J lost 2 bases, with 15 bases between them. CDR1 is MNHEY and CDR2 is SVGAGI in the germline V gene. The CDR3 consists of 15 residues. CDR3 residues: CASRPAIGATDTQYF. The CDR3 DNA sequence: TGTGCCAGCAGACCAGCTATAGGGGCCACAGATACGCAGTATTTT.

The CDR3 DNA is TGTGCCAGCAGTTACGGACTCTACGAGCAGTACTTC. It specifies CASSYGLYEQYF. The chain uses TRBV6-2 or TRBV6-3 and TRBJ2-7, with a tentative D call TRBD2 (5 bases). Deletions cut 2 bases from V and 3 bases from J, with 5 bases between. Per germline, CDR1 MNHEY and CDR2 SVGEGT. The CDR3 totals 12 residues.

The CDR3 DNA reads as TGTGCCAGCAGCCACACCCGTCCCTCTGGGGCCAACGTCCTGACTTTC. Its translation: CASSHTRPSGANVLTF. The genes are TRBV11-3 and TRBJ2-6; D uncertain. Germline CDR1 SGHNT, CDR2 YENEEA. This CDR3 is 16 amino acids long. V was trimmed by 5 bases and J by 0 bases, leaving 11 bases between them.

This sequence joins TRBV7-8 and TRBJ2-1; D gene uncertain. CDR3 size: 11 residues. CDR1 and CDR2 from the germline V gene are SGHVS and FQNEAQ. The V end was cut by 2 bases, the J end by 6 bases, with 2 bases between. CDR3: CASSLLNEQFF. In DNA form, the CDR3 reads TGTGCCAGCAGCTTACTCAATGAGCAGTTCTTC. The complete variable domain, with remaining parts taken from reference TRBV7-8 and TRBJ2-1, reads GAGVSQSPRYKVAKRGQDVALRCDPISGHVSLFWYQQALGQGPEFLTYFQNEAQLDKSGLPSDRFFAERPEGSVSTLKIQRTQQEDSAVYLCASSLLNEQFFGPGTRLTVL.

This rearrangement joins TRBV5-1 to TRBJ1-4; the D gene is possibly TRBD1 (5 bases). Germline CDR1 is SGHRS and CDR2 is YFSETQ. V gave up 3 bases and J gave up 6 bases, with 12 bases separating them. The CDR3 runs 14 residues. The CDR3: CASSWGSGDEKLFF. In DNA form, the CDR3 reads TGCGCCAGCAGCTGGGGGTCGGGGGATGAAAAACTGTTTTTT.

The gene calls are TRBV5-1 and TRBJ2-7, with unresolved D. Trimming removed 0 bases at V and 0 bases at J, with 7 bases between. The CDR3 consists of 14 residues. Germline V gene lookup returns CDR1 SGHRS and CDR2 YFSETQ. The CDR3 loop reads CASSLARSSYEQYF. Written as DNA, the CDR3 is TGCGCCAGCAGCTTGGCCCGGAGCTCCTACGAGCAGTACTTC.

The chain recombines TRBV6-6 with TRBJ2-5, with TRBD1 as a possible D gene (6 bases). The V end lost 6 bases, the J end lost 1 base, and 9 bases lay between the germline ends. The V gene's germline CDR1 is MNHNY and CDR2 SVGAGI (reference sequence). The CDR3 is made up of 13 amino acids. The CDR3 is CASSRQVQETQYF. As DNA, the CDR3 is TGTGCCAGCAGCCGACAGGTCCAAGAGACCCAGTACTTC.

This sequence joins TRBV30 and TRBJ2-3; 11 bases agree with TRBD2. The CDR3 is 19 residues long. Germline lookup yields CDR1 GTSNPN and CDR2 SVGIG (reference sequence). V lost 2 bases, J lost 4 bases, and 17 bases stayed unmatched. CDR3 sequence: CAWSPPYGGVAGGSDTQYF. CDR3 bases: TGTGCCTGGAGTCCGCCGTACGGTGGGGTAGCGGGGGGGTCAGATACGCAGTATTTT.

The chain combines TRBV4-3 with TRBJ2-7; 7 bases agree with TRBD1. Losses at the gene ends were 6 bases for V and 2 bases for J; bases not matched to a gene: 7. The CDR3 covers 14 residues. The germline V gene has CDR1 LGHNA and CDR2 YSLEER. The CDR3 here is CASSTDRATYEQYF. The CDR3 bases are TGCGCCAGCAGTACCGACAGGGCAACCTACGAGCAGTACTTC.

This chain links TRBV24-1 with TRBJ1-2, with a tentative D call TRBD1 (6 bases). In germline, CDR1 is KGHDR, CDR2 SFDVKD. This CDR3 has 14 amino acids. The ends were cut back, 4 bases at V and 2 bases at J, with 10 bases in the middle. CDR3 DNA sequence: TGTGCCACCAGTGAGGGCGACAGGAACTATGGCTACACCTTC. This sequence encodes CATSEGDRNYGYTF.

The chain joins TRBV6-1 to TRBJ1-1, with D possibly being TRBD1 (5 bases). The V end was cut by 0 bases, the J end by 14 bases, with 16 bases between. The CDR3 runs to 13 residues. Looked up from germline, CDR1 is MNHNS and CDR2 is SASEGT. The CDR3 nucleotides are TGTGCCAGCAGTGAAGCGCAGGGCGGGAGAGTATTCTTT. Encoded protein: CASSEAQGGRVFF.

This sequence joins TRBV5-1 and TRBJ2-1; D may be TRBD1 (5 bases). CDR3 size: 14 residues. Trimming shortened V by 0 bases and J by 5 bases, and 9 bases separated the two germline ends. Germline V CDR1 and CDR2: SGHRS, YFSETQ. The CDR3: CASSLDRTNNEQFF. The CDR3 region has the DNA TGCGCCAGCAGCTTGGACAGGACCAACAATGAGCAGTTCTTC.

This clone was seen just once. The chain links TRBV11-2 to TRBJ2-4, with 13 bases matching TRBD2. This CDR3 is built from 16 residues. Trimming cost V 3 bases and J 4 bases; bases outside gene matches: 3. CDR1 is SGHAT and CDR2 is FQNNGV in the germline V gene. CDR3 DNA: TGTGCCAGCAGCTTCCGACTAGCGGGGGGAAAAAACATTCAGTACTTC. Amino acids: CASSFRLAGGKNIQYF.

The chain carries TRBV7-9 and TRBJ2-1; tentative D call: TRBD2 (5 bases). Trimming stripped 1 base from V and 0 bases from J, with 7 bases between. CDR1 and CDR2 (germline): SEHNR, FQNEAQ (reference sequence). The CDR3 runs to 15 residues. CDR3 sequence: CASSLVTSSYNEQFF. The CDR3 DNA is TGTGCCAGCAGCTTAGTTACTAGCTCCTACAATGAGCAGTTCTTC.

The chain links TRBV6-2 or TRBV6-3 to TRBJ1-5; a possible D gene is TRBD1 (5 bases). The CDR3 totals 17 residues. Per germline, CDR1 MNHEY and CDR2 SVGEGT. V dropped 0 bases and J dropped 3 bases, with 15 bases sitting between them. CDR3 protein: CASSYSPGLYLNQPQHF. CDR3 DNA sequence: TGTGCCAGCAGTTACTCACCAGGGCTCTACCTCAATCAGCCCCAGCATTTT.

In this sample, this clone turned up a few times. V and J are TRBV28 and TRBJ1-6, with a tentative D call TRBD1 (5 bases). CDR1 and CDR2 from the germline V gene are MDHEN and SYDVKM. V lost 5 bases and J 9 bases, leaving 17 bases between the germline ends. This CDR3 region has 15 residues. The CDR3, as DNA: TGTGCCAGCAGTCTCGGGTCTCTCGGGGGTTCACCCCTCCACTTT. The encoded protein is CASSLGSLGGSPLHF.

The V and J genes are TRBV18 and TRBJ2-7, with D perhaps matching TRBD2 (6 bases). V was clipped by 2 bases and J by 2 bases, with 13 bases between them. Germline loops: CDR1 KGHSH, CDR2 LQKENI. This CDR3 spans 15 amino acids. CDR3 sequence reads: CASSPGAGRPYEQYF. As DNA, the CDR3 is TGTGCCAGCTCACCAGGGGCGGGGCGACCCTACGAGCAGTACTTC.

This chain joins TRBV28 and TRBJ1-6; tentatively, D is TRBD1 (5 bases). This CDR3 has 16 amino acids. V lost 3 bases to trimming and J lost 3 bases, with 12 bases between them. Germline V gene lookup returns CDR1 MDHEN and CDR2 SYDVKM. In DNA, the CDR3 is TGTGCCAGCAGTTTCGGCAGGGCCGGCTATAATTCACCCCTCCACTTT. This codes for CASSFGRAGYNSPLHF.

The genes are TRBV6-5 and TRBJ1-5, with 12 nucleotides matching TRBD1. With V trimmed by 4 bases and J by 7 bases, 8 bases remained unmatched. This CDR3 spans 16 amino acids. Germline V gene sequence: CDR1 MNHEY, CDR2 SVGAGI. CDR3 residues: CASSLTGTGGGQPQHF. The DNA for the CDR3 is TGTGCCAGCAGTTTAACCGGGACAGGGGGCGGCCAGCCCCAGCATTTT.

CDR3 sequence reads: CASSDRGVQFF. CDR3 DNA: TGTGCCAGCTCAGACAGGGGGGTTCAGTTCTTC. This rearrangement joins TRBV18 to TRBJ2-1; 9 nucleotides line up with TRBD1. CDR1 is KGHSH and CDR2 is LQKENI in the germline V gene. This CDR3 spans 11 amino acids. V shed 5 bases and J 13 bases; nucleotides not matched to a gene: 3.

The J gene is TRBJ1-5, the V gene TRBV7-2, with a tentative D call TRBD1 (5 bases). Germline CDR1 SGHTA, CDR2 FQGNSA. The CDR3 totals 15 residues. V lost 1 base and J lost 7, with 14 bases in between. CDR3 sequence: CASSLVAATEQPQHF. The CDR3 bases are TGTGCCAGCAGCTTAGTAGCCGCGACAGAACAGCCCCAGCATTTT.

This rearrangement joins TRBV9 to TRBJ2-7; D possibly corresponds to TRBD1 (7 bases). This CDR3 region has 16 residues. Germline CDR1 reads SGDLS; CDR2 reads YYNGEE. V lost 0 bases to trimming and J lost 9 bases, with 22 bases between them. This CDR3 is CASSVATGDSYVGQYF. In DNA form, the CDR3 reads TGTGCCAGCAGCGTAGCAACAGGGGACTCCTACGTAGGGCAGTACTTC.

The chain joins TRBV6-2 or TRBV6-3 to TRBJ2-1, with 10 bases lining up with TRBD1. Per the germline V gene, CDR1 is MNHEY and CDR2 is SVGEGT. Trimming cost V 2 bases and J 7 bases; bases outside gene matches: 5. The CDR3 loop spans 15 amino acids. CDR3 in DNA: TGTGCCAGCAGTTACCGGGGGACAGGGGTGAATGAGCAGTTCTTC. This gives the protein CASSYRGTGVNEQFF.

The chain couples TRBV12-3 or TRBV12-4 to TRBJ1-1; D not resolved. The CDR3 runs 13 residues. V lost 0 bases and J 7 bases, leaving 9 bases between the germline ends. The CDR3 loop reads CASSLAPRGEAFF. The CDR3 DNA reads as TGTGCCAGCAGTTTAGCGCCCCGGGGTGAAGCTTTCTTT.

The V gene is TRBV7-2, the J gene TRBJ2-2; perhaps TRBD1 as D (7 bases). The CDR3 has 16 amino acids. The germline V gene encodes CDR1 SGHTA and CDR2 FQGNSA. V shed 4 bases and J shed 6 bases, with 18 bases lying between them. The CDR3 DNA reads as TGTGCCAGCAGCTCGCGCAGGGGGTCGGGAGCCGGGGAGCTGTTTTTT. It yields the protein CASSSRRGSGAGELFF.

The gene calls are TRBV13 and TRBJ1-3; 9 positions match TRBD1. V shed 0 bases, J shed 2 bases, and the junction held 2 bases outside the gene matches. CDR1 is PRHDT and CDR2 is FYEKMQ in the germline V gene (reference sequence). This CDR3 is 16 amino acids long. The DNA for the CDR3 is TGTGCCAGCAGCTTAGGGACAGGGGGGGCTGGAAACACCATATATTTT. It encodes CASSLGTGGAGNTIYF.

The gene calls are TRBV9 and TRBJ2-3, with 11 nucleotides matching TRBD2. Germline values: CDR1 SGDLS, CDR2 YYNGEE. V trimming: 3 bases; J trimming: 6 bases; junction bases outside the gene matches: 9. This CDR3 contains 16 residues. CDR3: CASSGEPSGRFDTQYF. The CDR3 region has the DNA TGTGCCAGCAGCGGGGAACCTAGCGGGAGGTTCGATACGCAGTATTTT.